This T cell receptor beta chain was sequenced in a study of cytotoxic CD8 clonotypes in ibrutinib-treated CLL. Across the study: Sequenced samples delivered averages of 270,000 or so productive templates and about 90,000 productive rearrangements.

The sequencing depth, 1 in 200,000 to 1 in 1 million T cells, was the target. Measured with immunoSEQ multiplex PCR; TCRdb has only the in-frame clones, and not every one. The sample lists 270,000 or so clones, around 76% occurring once. Germline V gene sequence: CDR1 SEHNR, CDR2 FQNEAQ (reference sequence). J lost 2 bases, V lost 4 bases, and 5 bases had no gene match. The CDR3 loop spans 14 amino acids. A word on this clone: Its antigen remains unidentified.

Study-level points and caveats: Age-matched healthy donor levels were exceeded by baseline clonality, which tracked circulating CD8+ T-cell counts.

This sample comprised PBMCs, obtained at disease progression, from a patient treated with ibrutinib. The receptor's source is a human donor with chronic lymphocytic leukemia. This chain uses TRBV7-9 with TRBJ2-7; the match to TRBD1 covers 7 bases. This CDR3 reads CASSSATGTYEQYF. In nucleotides, the CDR3 is TGTGCCAGCAGCTCCGCGACAGGGACCTACGAGCAGTACTTC.